One and the same sample provided the 18 T cell receptor beta chains below, sequenced in a study of human T cells and chemical hapten exposure. Each CDR3 protein gets one entry after TCRdb re-called the RACE reads with MiXCR. The repertoire holds 200,000 to 300,000 distinct CDR3 sequences, 8.6% seen once, with 2.3% in the top ten. The time point here: pre-sensitization, week 0. Regarding treatment: therapeutic diphenylcyclopropenone sensitization with weekly scalp DPC. Sample: whole blood, taken in connection with sensitization to the hapten diphenylcyclopropenone (DPC). These receptors all stem from a woman in her thirties or forties with alopecia areata. Some clones in this sample may be carry-over from other donors' samples.

This clonotype was counted a few times. Here the CDR3 DNA reads TGTGCCAGCAGCCCGACAGGGGGGGCTAACTATGGCTACACCTTC. Protein sequence: CASSPTGGANYGYTF. V and J are TRBV5-4 and TRBJ1-2; TRBD1 matches 9 bases. Germline-derived CDR1 and CDR2 are SGHNT and YYREEE (reference sequence). V trimming: 4 bases; J trimming: 0 bases; junction bases outside the gene matches: 4. The CDR3 has 15 residues. Using reference TRBV5-4 and TRBJ1-2 for the parts outside the CDR3, the full variable domain is ETGVTQSPTHLIKTRGQQVTLRCSSQSGHNTVSWYQQALGQGPQFIFQYYREEENGRGNFPPRFSGLQFPNYSSELNVNALELDDSALYLCASSPTGGANYGYTFGSGTRLTVV.

This chain uses TRBV20-1 with TRBJ1-5; maybe TRBD1 (6 bases). Germline CDR1 DFQATT, CDR2 SNEGSKA (reference sequence). This CDR3 is built from 14 residues. V was shortened by 6 bases and J by 2 bases, with 14 bases between the two germline ends. CDR3 protein: CSARGVLGNQPQHF. For the CDR3, the DNA is TGCAGTGCCAGGGGAGTTTTGGGCAATCAGCCCCAGCATTTT.

This rearrangement joins TRBV12-3 or TRBV12-4 to TRBJ2-3; 9 bases are a match to TRBD2. This CDR3 contains 15 residues. With 7 bases clipped from V and 0 bases from J, the junction kept 5 bases outside the gene matches. Written as DNA, the CDR3 is TGTGCCAGCATTGTAAGCGGGGGGAGCACAGATACGCAGTATTTT. This gives the protein CASIVSGGSTDTQYF.

In its sample, this clonotype was seen a few times. The chain carries TRBV4-1 and TRBJ2-2, with a weak D call TRBD2 (5 bases). Germline V gene data show CDR1 as MGHRA and CDR2 as YSYEKL. This CDR3 contains 14 residues. The germline V and J ends were trimmed by 6 bases and 3 bases, with 11 bases remaining between them. CDR3 residues: CASRILGYTGELFF. The CDR3 nucleotides read TGCGCCAGCAGGATACTAGGGTACACCGGGGAGCTGTTTTTT.

This clonotype showed up just a few times. The chain has TRBV7-6 and TRBJ2-5; no definite D call. Trimming stripped 5 bases from V and 0 bases from J, with 13 bases between. CDR1 SGHVS and CDR2 FNYEAQ come from the germline V gene. The CDR3 covers 15 residues. Here the CDR3 DNA reads TGTGCCAGCAGCATAGGAAACAGTTACCAAGAGACCCAGTACTTC. It translates to CASSIGNSYQETQYF.

This clonotype was picked up many times. The genes are TRBV24-1 and TRBJ2-3, with TRBD1 matching 8 bases. The CDR3 consists of 15 residues. Germline V gene sequence: CDR1 KGHDR, CDR2 SFDVKD. V shed 3 bases and J 0 bases; nucleotides not matched to a gene: 1. The CDR3 protein is CATSDPGGSTDTQYF. Here the CDR3 DNA reads TGTGCCACCAGTGATCCAGGGGGCAGCACAGATACGCAGTATTTT.

This clonotype has a count of ten or more. The V gene is TRBV20-1, the J gene TRBJ2-7; D unresolved. The CDR3 has 10 amino acids. In germline, CDR1 is DFQATT, CDR2 SNEGSKA (reference sequence). The germline V and J ends were trimmed by 2 bases and 3 bases, with 2 bases remaining between them. The CDR3 sequence: CSARIYEQYF. The CDR3 bases are TGCAGTGCTAGAATCTACGAGCAGTACTTC.

The chain employs TRBV11-1 and TRBJ2-7, with D possibly matching TRBD2 (5 bases). V dropped 0 bases and J dropped 6 bases, with 9 bases sitting between them. The CDR3 length is 13 residues. Per the germline V gene, CDR1 is SGHAT and CDR2 is FQDESV (reference sequence). The CDR3 DNA sequence: TGTGCCAGCAGCTTAGCGGAACGGGGCGAGCAGTACTTC. Translated: CASSLAERGEQYF.

The chain combines TRBV5-1 with TRBJ1-4; 7 bases fit TRBD1. V lost 3 bases and J lost 5; bases outside the gene matches: 4. Germline CDR1 reads SGHRS; CDR2 reads YFSETQ. CDR3 length equals 14 residues. The CDR3 DNA reads TGCGCCAGCAGCTCCGGACAGGAAAATGAAAAACTGTTTTTT. Its protein product is CASSSGQENEKLFF.

A few counts support this clonotype. This chain links TRBV3-1 with TRBJ2-3, with D perhaps matching TRBD2 (6 bases). The V end was cut by 5 bases, the J end by 4 bases, with 10 bases between. The CDR3 is 13 residues long. Germline V CDR1 and CDR2: LGHDT, YNNKEL (reference sequence). CDR3 amino acids: CASSVSGADTQYF. CDR3 DNA: TGTGCCAGCAGCGTTAGCGGTGCAGATACGCAGTATTTT.

Ten or more counts support this clonotype. The V call is TRBV12-3 or TRBV12-4, the J call TRBJ2-7; tentatively, D is TRBD2 (6 bases). The V end lost 3 bases, the J end lost 1 base, and 10 bases lay between the germline ends. CDR3 size: 14 residues. In DNA, the CDR3 is TGTGCCAGCAGTTTGTCGGGGGTTTCCTACGAGCAGTACTTC. This sequence encodes CASSLSGVSYEQYF.

The rearrangement uses TRBV12-3 or TRBV12-4 and TRBJ2-3; 11 nucleotides line up with TRBD1. V lost 7 bases, J lost 7 bases, and 7 bases stayed unmatched. This CDR3 is 14 amino acids long. The CDR3 region has the DNA TGTGCCAGCACGGGCGGGACAGGGGGTAATACGCAGTATTTT. As protein: CASTGGTGGNTQYF.

This clonotype occurred a few times. DNA for the CDR3: TGTGCCAGCAGGCCTAGCGCAGAGTACAATGAGCAGTTCTTC. Translation gives CASRPSAEYNEQFF. The V and J genes are TRBV27 and TRBJ2-1; D may be TRBD2 (6 bases). The germline CDR1 and CDR2 sequences are MNHEY and SMNVEV (reference sequence). This CDR3 region has 14 residues. Trimming took off 6 bases at V and 4 bases at J, with 13 bases between the two ends.

This clonotype was seen a few times. The CDR3 DNA reads TGTGCCAGCCGACCTCCGGGGACCGGCTCCTACGAGCAGTACTTC. The encoded protein is CASRPPGTGSYEQYF. This chain uses TRBV28 with TRBJ2-7, with D perhaps TRBD1 or TRBD2 (5 bases each). The CDR3 contains 15 residues. V was trimmed by 8 bases and J by 0 bases, leaving 17 bases between them. CDR1 is MDHEN, CDR2 SYDVKM, per germline.

The chain employs TRBV5-1 and TRBJ2-7; TRBD1 is a possible D gene (6 bases). Germline CDR1 is SGHRS and CDR2 is YFSETQ. V was shortened by 4 bases and J by 1 base, with 9 bases between the two germline ends. CDR3 length equals 13 residues. The CDR3 nucleotides read TGCGCCAGCAGCGCCGGACAGTCCTACGAGCAGTACTTC. Its protein product is CASSAGQSYEQYF.

The V call is TRBV5-1, the J call TRBJ1-1, with D possibly matching TRBD1 (5 bases). From germline, CDR1 is SGHRS and CDR2 YFSETQ. The CDR3 length is 12 residues. V was shortened by 0 bases and J by 11 bases, with 11 bases between the two germline ends. The CDR3 nucleotides are TGCGCCAGCAGCTTGGCAGGGTTAAGTGCTTTCTTT. It specifies CASSLAGLSAFF.

This clonotype appeared a few times. The rearrangement uses TRBV6-5 and TRBJ2-7; 7 nucleotides align to TRBD2. V shed 6 bases, J shed 5 bases, and the junction held 7 bases outside the gene matches. Germline CDR1 and CDR2: MNHEY and SVGAGI. The CDR3 extends over 13 amino acids. This CDR3 is CASSSTSPHEQYF. CDR3 bases: TGTGCCAGCAGCTCGACTAGCCCCCACGAGCAGTACTTC.

Only a few counts were recorded for this clonotype. The J gene is TRBJ2-3, the V gene TRBV9, with TRBD2 identical over 7 bases. The V gene end was trimmed by 4 bases and the J gene end by 5 bases; junction bases not matched to a gene: 7. Germline V gives CDR1 SGDLS, CDR2 YYNGEE. The CDR3 has 14 amino acids. CDR3 loop: CASSSLAVRDTQYF. The CDR3 DNA sequence: TGTGCCAGCAGCTCTCTAGCGGTGAGAGATACGCAGTATTTT. The full variable domain, in which reference TRBV9 and TRBJ2-3 provide the parts outside the CDR3, is DSGVTQTPKHLITATGQRVTLRCSPRSGDLSVYWYQQSLDQGLQFLIQYYNGEERAKGNILERFSAQQFPDLHSELNLSSLELGDSALYFCASSSLAVRDTQYFGPGTRLTVL.